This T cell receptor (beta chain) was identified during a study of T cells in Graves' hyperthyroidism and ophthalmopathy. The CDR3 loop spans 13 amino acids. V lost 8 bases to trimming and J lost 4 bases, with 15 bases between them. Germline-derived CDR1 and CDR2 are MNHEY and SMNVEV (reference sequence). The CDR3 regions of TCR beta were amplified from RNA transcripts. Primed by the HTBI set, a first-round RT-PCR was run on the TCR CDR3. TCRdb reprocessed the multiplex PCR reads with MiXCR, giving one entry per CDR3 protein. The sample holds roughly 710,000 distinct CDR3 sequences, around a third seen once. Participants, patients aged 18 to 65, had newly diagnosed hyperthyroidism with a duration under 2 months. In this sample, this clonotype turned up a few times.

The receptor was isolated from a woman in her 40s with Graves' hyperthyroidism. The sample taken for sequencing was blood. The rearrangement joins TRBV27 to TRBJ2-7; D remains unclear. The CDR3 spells CASGSVPIYEQYF. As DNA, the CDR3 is TGTGCCAGCGGAAGCGTCCCAATTTACGAGCAGTACTTC.